Shown below are 16 T cell receptor beta chains from a single sample sequenced in a study of tumor-infiltrating lymphocytes in primary liver carcinoma (dated by TCRdb to about 2017). The listed sequencing device is Illumina HiSeq 2500. TCRbeta-specific cDNA was reverse-transcribed from approximately 460 ng total RNA using a constant-region primer and ProtoScript II reverse transcriptase. Three nested multiplex PCR rounds, following a slightly modified ARM-PCR procedure, were used to build the TCRbeta libraries. Each of the first two PCR rounds ran for approximately 10 cycles using multiplex TRBV1-TRBV30 forward primers together with a Cbeta reverse primer. TCRdb cleaned the public reads at Q25 with fastp, built clones with MiXCR and kept in-frame beta chains. Each record represents a unique CDR3 protein, reported with the most common genes and DNA among its rows. Across this sample there are tens of thousands of distinct CDR3 sequences, with 70% to 80% seen only once. The ten top clones hold 25% of the sample.

Without any cell sorting, total RNA and DNA were co-extracted from about 20-30 mg of bulk tissue using the AllPrep DNA/RNA mini kit. The sequenced material came from liver tumor tissue from sampling region 2. The cell subset or site label, read with the paper, signifies: tumor region T2, inferior pole. These receptors came from a man between 35 and 55 years old with primary liver carcinoma and hepatitis B virus infection.

As regards this clonotype: One junction end does not reproduce the germline sequence, and a read error may be involved. The chain has TRBV7-3 and TRBJ2-1, with no clear D. The CDR3 totals 13 residues. Germline CDR1 and CDR2: SGHTA and FQGTGA. In DNA, the CDR3 is TGTGCCATCAGCCCCGAAATAAGCAATGAGCAGTTCTTC. This codes for CAISPEISNEQFF.

As for this clonotype: A read error may produce the germline difference seen at one junction end. This chain uses TRBV13 with TRBJ1-2; D might be TRBD1 (5 bases). CDR1 and CDR2 from the germline V gene are PRHDT and FYEKMQ (reference sequence). The CDR3 consists of 16 residues. The CDR3 bases are TGTGCCAGCAGCTCCTTTTACTGGAAGCAGGGCTATGGTTACACCTTC. This codes for CASSSFYWKQGYGYTF.

As for this clonotype: One junction end does not reproduce the germline sequence, and a read error may be involved. This chain uses TRBV5-6 with TRBJ1-1; D may be TRBD1 (5 bases). CDR1 is SGHDT, CDR2 YYEEEE, per germline. The CDR3 has 15 amino acids. For the CDR3, the DNA is TGTACCAGCAGCGGAGGGGACGGAATGAACACTGAAGTTTTCTTT. This sequence encodes CTSSGGDGMNTEVFF. Based on the CDR3 plus reference TRBV5-6 and TRBJ1-1, the full variable domain is DAGVTQSPTHLIKTRGQQVTLRCSPKSGHDTVSWYQQALGQGPQFIFQYYEEEERQRGNFPDRFSGHQFPNYSSELNVNALLLGDSALYLCTSSGGDGMNTEVFFGQGTRLTVV.

Concerning this clonotype itself: No conserved phenylalanine or tryptophan is present at the end of the CDR3, so a read error is the likely explanation. CDR3 sequence reads: CASSQSSGNTEAFS. CDR3 bases: TGCGCCAGCAGCCAATCGTCGGGGAACACTGAAGCTTTCTCT. The chain carries TRBV4-1 and TRBJ1-1; D unclear. This CDR3 is 14 amino acids long. Trimming pared 2 bases from V and 1 base from J, leaving 8 bases between. Germline V gene sequence: CDR1 MGHRA, CDR2 YSYEKL.

A word on this clonotype: One junction end does not reproduce the germline sequence, and a read error may be involved. The chain uses TRBV13 and TRBJ2-1, with TRBD2 matching 13 bases. The CDR3 is made up of 15 amino acids. Germline CDR1 and CDR2: PRHDT and FYEKMQ (reference sequence). CDR3 DNA sequence: TGTGCAAGCAGCAGGACTAGCGGGAGTGCAGATGAGCAGTTCTTC. Protein product: CASSRTSGSADEQFF.

Points on this clonotype: One end of the junction does not line up with germline, which may come from a read error. The chain combines TRBV29-1 with TRBJ2-5, with 7 bases fitting TRBD2. Germline V gives CDR1 SQVTM, CDR2 ANQGSEA. This CDR3 has 13 amino acids. CDR3 bases: TGTAGCGTTAGTGGGAGGGCCGCAGAGACCCAGTACTTC. Translated: CSVSGRAAETQYF.

V is TRBV11-2 and J is TRBJ2-2; unclear D gene. Germline V gives CDR1 SGHAT, CDR2 FQNNGV. The CDR3 is made up of 13 amino acids. The V and J ends lost 7 bases and 6 bases respectively, with 12 bases between them. The CDR3 sequence: CASIWVLPGELFF. In DNA form, the CDR3 reads TGTGCCAGCATCTGGGTCCTTCCCGGGGAGCTGTTTTTT.

Ten or more counts support this clonotype. V usage is TRBV29-1 and J usage is TRBJ2-5, with D maybe TRBD2 (6 bases). V lost 3 bases and J lost 9, with 8 bases in between. Germline values: CDR1 SQVTM, CDR2 ANQGSEA. This CDR3 is built from 10 residues. The CDR3 sequence is CSVEKRAQYF. The DNA of the CDR3 is TGCAGCGTTGAGAAGCGGGCCCAGTACTTC. The full variable domain, rest sourced from reference TRBV29-1 and TRBJ2-5, is SAVISQKPSRDICQRGTSLTIQCQVDSQVTMMFWYRQQPGQSLTLIATANQGSEATYESGFVIDKFPISRPNLTFSTLTVSNMSPEDSSIYLCSVEKRAQYFGPGTRLLVL.

Note on this clonotype: Germline is not matched at one junction end, which may reflect a read error. The chain joins TRBV5-4 to TRBJ2-7, with TRBD1 as a possible D gene (6 bases). From germline, CDR1 is SGHNT and CDR2 YYREEE (reference sequence). CDR3 size: 15 residues. The CDR3 coding sequence is TGTCCCAGCAGCTTGGGTCAGGACAGTTCCTACGAGCAGTACTTC. Encoded protein: CPSSLGQDSSYEQYF.

The CDR3 coding sequence is TGTGCCAGCAGCTACTTTTACAGAAAGCAGGGCTATGGCTACACCTTC. Protein: CASSYFYRKQGYGYTF. The chain links TRBV13 to TRBJ1-2; a possible D gene is TRBD1 (5 bases). The CDR3 spans 16 residues. The V gene lost 4 bases and the J gene lost 4 bases, with 19 bases spanning the gap. Germline V gene lookup returns CDR1 PRHDT and CDR2 FYEKMQ (reference sequence).

This clonotype occurred a few times. A much bigger clone sits one base away, suggesting this may be a read error. The V gene is TRBV30, the J gene TRBJ1-1, with D perhaps TRBD1 (5 bases). V lost 4 bases and J 6 bases, leaving 12 bases between the germline ends. CDR3 size: 12 residues. CDR1 is GTSNPN and CDR2 is SVGIG in the germline V gene (reference sequence). CDR3 sequence reads: CAWTLRDAEAFF. The CDR3, as DNA: TGTGCCTGGACTCTAAGGGACGCTGAAGCTTTCTTT.

In this sample, this clonotype is medium-sized. The chain couples TRBV12-3 or TRBV12-4 to TRBJ2-5, with D hard to call. V was clipped by 5 bases and J by 2 bases, with 3 bases between them. The CDR3 runs 11 residues. The CDR3 sequence: CASSRQETQYF. CDR3 in DNA: TGTGCCAGCAGTAGGCAAGAGACCCAGTACTTC.

The chain carries TRBV21-1 and TRBJ2-5; TRBD1 is the table's D call, not checked against the DNA. TRBV21-1 is a known pseudogene. The CDR3 extends over 20 amino acids. The CDR3 DNA follows: TGTGCCAGCAGCATTGCCGCTCCCAGGACAGGGAGGTCCAGGCAAGAGACCCAGTACTTC. The encoded protein is CASSIAAPRTGRSRQETQYF.

A remark on this clonotype: The junction and the germline gene differ at one end; a read error may be behind it. This rearrangement joins TRBV7-3 to TRBJ2-1, with D hard to call. The CDR3 consists of 13 residues. Germline V gene lookup returns CDR1 SGHTA and CDR2 FQGTGA. This chain's CDR3 is CANSLNDGRRQFF. Here the CDR3 DNA reads TGTGCCAACAGCCTCAATGACGGACGGCGACAGTTCTTC.

This clonotype was recorded many times. This chain connects TRBV2 to TRBJ2-3; D is unclear. The germline V gene has CDR1 SNHLY and CDR2 FYNNEI. The CDR3 spans 11 residues. With 8 bases removed from V and 4 bases from J, the gap between germline ends came to 7 bases. CDR3 residues: CASALADTQYF. For the CDR3, the DNA is TGTGCCAGCGCCTTGGCAGATACGCAGTATTTT.

This chain joins TRBV12-3 or TRBV12-4 and TRBJ2-1; D may be TRBD2 (6 bases). The CDR3 loop spans 16 amino acids. The V end was cut by 5 bases, the J end by 8 bases, with 22 bases between. The CDR3 loop is CASSPQARGSGDEQFF. The CDR3 region has the DNA TGTGCCAGCAGTCCCCAGGCAAGAGGGTCGGGGGATGAGCAGTTCTTC.